This TCR beta chain was recorded in a study of tumor-infiltrating lymphocytes in primary liver carcinoma. This clonotype showed up just once. Its antigen is unknown. A primer in the constant region served to generate TCR beta cDNA from approximately 450 ng of total RNA. Slightly modified ARM-PCR served as the procedure for the TCR beta libraries. These libraries came from three rounds of nested multiplex PCR. TCRdb re-analysed the multiplex PCR reads in MiXCR, keeping a single row per CDR3 protein. The table includes about 190,000 distinct CDR3 sequences, 85% detected once. Co-extraction of RNA and DNA was performed on roughly 17-32 mg of unsorted bulk tissue. Every tumor was sampled at five separate regions. Study results and limitations: Tumors significantly exceeded blood in top-250-clone fraction (p = 0.039).

What was sequenced was tumor tissue from primary liver carcinoma. The receptor was isolated from a middle-aged man with primary liver carcinoma and hepatitis B virus infection.

The CDR3 bases are TGTGCCAGCAGCTTATTCGTCAGTGCCTCCGAGCAGTACTTC. Translation: CASSLFVSASEQYF. The V call is TRBV11-2, the J call TRBJ2-7; D not resolved. This CDR3 spans 14 amino acids. With 2 bases removed from V and 6 bases from J, the gap between germline ends came to 14 bases. In germline, CDR1 is SGHAT, CDR2 FQNNGV.